A single sample is the source of the 26 T cell receptor beta chains below, sequenced in a study of blood T cell repertoires in COVID-19 (dated by TCRdb to 2018 to 2020). The library was generated by the immunoSEQ multiplex PCR assay. TCRdb mirrors the immuneACCESS table, restricted to in-frame sequences. Some clones are absent from its copies; in checked studies, under half trace to an unresolved V gene, and the reason for the others is unknown. The sample data list about 50,000 clones, and 88% of these were observed just once. The leading ten clones occupy about a tenth of the sample. Sequenced material: peripheral blood. The receptors derive from a man aged 50 to 60 with active COVID-19.

The V and J genes are TRBV7-9 and TRBJ1-6, with 8 bases aligning to TRBD1. The germline V gene encodes CDR1 SEHNR and CDR2 FQNEAQ (reference sequence). This CDR3 region has 15 residues. V shed 5 bases, J shed 8 bases, and the junction held 8 bases outside the gene matches. The CDR3 protein is CASSLRTGSYSPLHF. For the CDR3, the DNA is TGTGCCAGCAGCCTCCGGACAGGGTCCTATTCACCCCTCCACTTT.

This clone was seen a few times. The rearrangement links TRBV11-2 to TRBJ2-2; 7 nucleotides agree with TRBD1. The CDR3 runs 15 residues. V lost 5 bases and J lost 3; bases outside the gene matches: 6. Germline V gives CDR1 SGHAT, CDR2 FQNNGV. The CDR3 spells CASSLRTGHTGELFF. CDR3 in DNA: TGTGCCAGCAGCCTGCGGACAGGTCACACCGGGGAGCTGTTTTTT.

The chain is built from TRBV19 and TRBJ2-1; 11 bases are a match to TRBD2. The germline V gene has CDR1 LNHDA and CDR2 SQIVND (reference sequence). The CDR3 consists of 16 residues. The ends lost 7 bases at V and 6 bases at J; junction bases unmatched: 11. As DNA, the CDR3 is TGTGCCAGTACCCCCCGTAGCGGGAGGGCCTCCAATGAGCAGTTCTTC. This translates into CASTPRSGRASNEQFF.

The rearrangement joins TRBV20-1 to TRBJ2-3; 8 bases fit TRBD1. The V segment lost 3 bases and the J segment 2 bases; nucleotides outside the gene matches: 4. Looked up from germline, CDR1 is DFQATT and CDR2 is SNEGSKA (reference sequence). CDR3 length equals 14 residues. CDR3 residues: CSASAGGLTDTQYF. The CDR3, as DNA: TGCAGTGCTAGTGCAGGGGGCCTCACAGATACGCAGTATTTT.

The chain employs TRBV10-3 and TRBJ2-1; no firm D call. V was trimmed by 2 bases and J by 5 bases, leaving 10 bases between them. The CDR3 loop spans 14 amino acids. Per germline, CDR1 ENHRY and CDR2 SYGVKD. The CDR3 reads CAISEVEAHNEQFF. The CDR3 DNA is TGTGCCATCAGTGAGGTCGAAGCCCACAATGAGCAGTTCTTC.

The chain recombines TRBV29-1 with TRBJ2-5, with TRBD2 matching over 7 bases. Germline V gene lookup returns CDR1 SQVTM and CDR2 ANQGSEA. The CDR3 length is 12 residues. V shed 8 bases, J shed 4 bases, and the junction held 7 bases outside the gene matches. CDR3 coding DNA: TGCAGCATGGGACTACCAGGAGAGACCCAGTACTTC. It encodes CSMGLPGETQYF.

The J gene is TRBJ2-3, the V gene TRBV7-9, with TRBD2 as a possible D gene (5 bases). With 1 base removed from V and 4 bases from J, the gap between germline ends came to 6 bases. This CDR3 region has 13 residues. The V gene's germline CDR1 is SEHNR and CDR2 FQNEAQ (reference sequence). The CDR3 nucleotides read TGTGCCAGCAGCTTAGGGGGAGCAGATACGCAGTATTTT. Protein sequence: CASSLGGADTQYF.

The rearrangement links TRBV2 to TRBJ2-1; no definite D call. The CDR3 is 15 amino acids. The V gene's germline CDR1 is SNHLY and CDR2 FYNNEI. V lost 6 bases, J lost 0 bases, and 12 bases lay in between. The CDR3 nucleotides are TGTGCCAGCAGGGAAACGGCTAGCTCCTACAATGAGCAGTTCTTC. It translates to CASRETASSYNEQFF.

This chain joins TRBV14 and TRBJ1-4; D call uncertain. The length of the CDR3 is 11 residues. The germline V and J ends were trimmed by 4 bases and 10 bases, with 7 bases remaining between them. Germline V gene lookup returns CDR1 SGHDN and CDR2 FVKESK. CDR3 bases: TGTGCCAGCAGCCCCTACGGAAAACTGTTTTTT. It specifies CASSPYGKLFF. Based on the CDR3 plus reference TRBV14 and TRBJ1-4, the full variable domain is EAGVTQFPSHSVIEKGQTVTLRCDPISGHDNLYWYRRVMGKEIKFLLHFVKESKQDESGMPNNRFLAERTGGTYSTLKVQPAELEDSGVYFCASSPYGKLFFGSGTQLSVL.

CDR3 DNA sequence: TGTGCCAGCAGTTCCCCCAACAGGGGTCACATTCAGTACTTC. Translating it yields CASSSPNRGHIQYF. J is TRBJ2-4 and V is TRBV28; 7 bases align to TRBD1. This CDR3 comprises 14 residues. The germline V gene encodes CDR1 MDHEN and CDR2 SYDVKM. The J segment lost 8 bases and the V segment lost 4 bases, leaving 8 bases of the junction unmatched.

The chain uses TRBV4-1 and TRBJ1-1, with TRBD1 identical over 7 bases. V was pared by 3 bases and J by 1 base, with 11 bases of the junction left unmatched. This CDR3 comprises 17 residues. Looked up from germline, CDR1 is MGHRA and CDR2 is YSYEKL. For the CDR3, the DNA is TGCGCCAGCAGCCACAGAGTGATCAGGGGGAGGAACACTGAAGCTTTCTTT. Protein: CASSHRVIRGRNTEAFF.

J is TRBJ2-7 and V is TRBV7-2; TRBD1 matches at 9 bases. This CDR3 spans 15 amino acids. Germline values: CDR1 SGHTA, CDR2 FQGNSA. V trimming: 5 bases; J trimming: 6 bases; junction bases outside the gene matches: 11. CDR3 residues: CASSLTGTGRLEQYF. CDR3 DNA sequence: TGTGCCAGCAGCCTCACCGGGACAGGGAGACTCGAGCAGTACTTC.

This chain uses TRBV18 with TRBJ2-2; tentative D call: TRBD1 (6 bases). V was cut by 3 bases and J by 2 bases, with 13 bases left in between. Germline CDR1 reads KGHSH; CDR2 reads LQKENI. The CDR3 sequence is 16 residues long. CDR3 DNA sequence: TGTGCCAGCTCACCTACCGCGACAGGAAACACCGGGGAGCTGTTTTTT. It codes for CASSPTATGNTGELFF.

The CDR3 DNA sequence: TGTGCCTCACGGTCAGGGGTCGGGGAGCTGTTTTTT. As protein: CASRSGVGELFF. The chain recombines TRBV6-5 with TRBJ2-2; D is possibly TRBD1 (6 bases). The germline V and J ends were trimmed by 11 bases and 7 bases, with 14 bases remaining between them. The CDR3 is made up of 12 amino acids. Germline lookup yields CDR1 MNHEY and CDR2 SVGAGI.

The chain joins TRBV2 to TRBJ1-4; 7 bases are a match to TRBD1. The CDR3 totals 14 residues. CDR1 and CDR2 from the germline V gene are SNHLY and FYNNEI. The junction had 7 bases not matched to a gene; V was cut back by 5 bases and J by 7 bases. The CDR3 DNA is TGTGCCAGCAGTTCCACAGGGGTGGGTGAAAAACTGTTTTTT. Its translation: CASSSTGVGEKLFF.

The chain is built from TRBV5-1 and TRBJ1-2, with D hard to call. Germline values: CDR1 SGHRS, CDR2 YFSETQ. The V and J ends lost 0 bases and 2 bases respectively, with 8 bases between them. CDR3 size: 14 residues. Written as DNA, the CDR3 is TGCGCCAGCAGCTTGGAGGCGGAAAACTATGGCTACACCTTC. The encoded protein is CASSLEAENYGYTF.

Details on this clone: Other DNA sequences in the sample encode the same CDR3. The rearrangement uses TRBV18 and TRBJ1-1; D may be TRBD1 (5 bases). Trimming removed 3 bases at V and 1 base at J, with 6 bases between. CDR1 and CDR2 (germline): KGHSH, LQKENI. This CDR3 comprises 13 residues. The CDR3 sequence: CASSPGQNTEAFF. The CDR3 DNA reads as TGTGCCAGCTCACCGGGGCAGAACACTGAAGCTTTCTTT.

This clone was seen a few times. The V and J genes are TRBV21-1 and TRBJ1-6; TRBD1, as called in the table, went unchecked against the DNA. TRBV21-1 is a documented pseudogene. This CDR3 spans 15 amino acids. The CDR3: CASSKGRTGPLTLHF. CDR3 nucleotides: TGTGCCAGCAGCAAAGGGCGGACAGGGCCCTTAACCCTCCACTTT.

The V gene is TRBV3-1 (or the pseudogene TRBV3-2), the J gene TRBJ2-7, with TRBD1 matching 10 bases. The CDR3 is made up of 15 amino acids. Germline loops: CDR1 LGHDT, CDR2 YNNKEL (reference sequence). J lost 2 bases, V lost 2 bases, and 3 bases had no gene match. The CDR3 spells CASSQSGQGTYEQYF. The CDR3 nucleotides are TGTGCCAGCAGCCAATCGGGACAGGGGACCTACGAGCAGTACTTC.

The rearrangement links TRBV29-1 to TRBJ1-3; D unresolved. The CDR3 has 11 residues. V was clipped by 6 bases and J by 1 base, with 4 bases between them. The germline V gene encodes CDR1 SQVTM and CDR2 ANQGSEA. The CDR3 sequence: CSVNSGNTIYF. The CDR3 coding sequence is TGCAGCGTCAATTCTGGAAACACCATATATTTT.

The V call is TRBV5-8, the J call TRBJ2-7; TRBD1 is a possible D gene (7 bases). CDR3 size: 16 residues. V was trimmed by 5 bases and J by 0 bases, leaving 18 bases between them. Per germline, CDR1 SGHTS and CDR2 YDEGEE. The CDR3 DNA reads TGTGCCAGCAGGGCTGGGGGGCAGGGGGGCTCCTACGAGCAGTACTTC. It codes for CASRAGGQGGSYEQYF.

The rearrangement joins TRBV2 to TRBJ2-3, with 11 bases aligning to TRBD2. The V gene's germline CDR1 is SNHLY and CDR2 FYNNEI. V was pared by 7 bases and J by 6 bases, with 6 bases of the junction left unmatched. CDR3 size: 14 residues. The CDR3 bases are TGTGCCAGCAAACGACTAGCGGGGATGGATACGCAGTATTTT. Amino acid sequence: CASKRLAGMDTQYF.

This clone was seen more than once but under ten times. V and J are TRBV6-5 and TRBJ1-1; D uncertain. Germline values: CDR1 MNHEY, CDR2 SVGAGI. This CDR3 spans 13 amino acids. V lost 8 bases and J lost 4, with 14 bases in between. DNA of the CDR3: TGTGCCAGCCGTCTCCGGGCGGGCACTGAAGCTTTCTTT. As protein: CASRLRAGTEAFF.

This clone appeared a single time. This chain links TRBV7-9 with TRBJ2-7; 7 nucleotides agree with TRBD1. Germline CDR1 reads SEHNR; CDR2 reads FQNEAQ (reference sequence). The CDR3 is 15 residues long. J gave up 7 bases and V 2 bases, and 11 bases lay outside the gene matches. CDR3 amino acids: CASSLPGTVGREQYF. The CDR3 nucleotides read TGTGCCAGCAGCTTACCGGGGACAGTAGGTAGGGAGCAGTACTTC.

The rearrangement uses TRBV3-1 (or the pseudogene TRBV3-2) and TRBJ1-1, with a possible D match to TRBD1 (5 bases). Germline V gene lookup returns CDR1 LGHDT and CDR2 YNNKEL (reference sequence). V was trimmed by 4 bases and J by 5 bases, leaving 17 bases between them. The CDR3 extends over 15 amino acids. The CDR3 DNA reads TGTGCCAGCAGCCTCTCCAGCAGGGTGGGTACTGAAGCTTTCTTT. Its translation is CASSLSSRVGTEAFF.

This clone occurred a few times. The chain has TRBV27 and TRBJ2-7; TRBD1 aligns across 8 bases. V trimming: 6 bases; J trimming: 0 bases; junction bases outside the gene matches: 22. CDR1 is MNHEY, CDR2 SMNVEV, per germline (reference sequence). The CDR3 runs 20 residues. CDR3 protein: CASRLSRDRGLPPGSYEQYF. The CDR3 DNA sequence: TGTGCCAGCAGACTAAGCCGAGACAGGGGCCTTCCCCCTGGCTCCTACGAGCAGTACTTC.